Below, 13 T cell receptor beta chains from the same sample are listed, as sequenced in a study of blood T cell repertoires in COVID-19. Assay: immunoSEQ multiplex PCR; the TCRdb copy retains only in-frame clones and omits some. The profile shows around 100,000 clones, over 80% of them singletons. The sequenced sample consisted of peripheral blood. The source of these receptors is a man aged 50-60 years with active COVID-19.

The rearrangement uses TRBV28 and TRBJ2-3; 11 positions agree with TRBD2. The CDR3 has 15 residues. The V gene's germline CDR1 is MDHEN and CDR2 SYDVKM. V was pared by 5 bases and J by 3 bases, with 4 bases of the junction left unmatched. The CDR3 reads CASSKTSGTTDTQYF. The DNA of the CDR3 is TGTGCCAGCAGTAAGACTAGCGGGACGACAGATACGCAGTATTTT.

The chain has TRBV2 and TRBJ1-5, with D perhaps matching TRBD1 (5 bases). Trimming pared 6 bases from V and 6 bases from J, leaving 15 bases between. Germline V gene data show CDR1 as SNHLY and CDR2 as FYNNEI. This CDR3 comprises 14 residues. CDR3 nucleotides: TGTGCCAGCAGCCCTTCGGGGGGTCGTCAGCCCCAGCATTTT. Protein product: CASSPSGGRQPQHF.

The chain combines TRBV4-1 with TRBJ2-1; TRBD2 is a possible D gene (6 bases). The CDR3 sequence is 15 residues long. Germline CDR1 reads MGHRA; CDR2 reads YSYEKL. Trimming cost V 3 bases and J 6 bases, with 15 bases left between them. The CDR3 bases are TGCGCCAGCAGCCAGGAGGGCCCGGAGGTCAATGAGCAGTTCTTC. Its protein product is CASSQEGPEVNEQFF.

This clone was observed a handful of times. This chain connects TRBV30 to TRBJ1-1; TRBD1 might be the D (6 bases). This CDR3 is built from 13 residues. The V and J ends lost 0 bases and 8 bases respectively, with 13 bases between them. Germline CDR1 and CDR2: GTSNPN and SVGIG (reference sequence). CDR3 residues: CAWSVSIGTEAFF. As DNA, the CDR3 is TGTGCCTGGAGTGTATCCATCGGGACAGAAGCTTTCTTT.

The V call is TRBV9, the J call TRBJ1-1; no clear D gene. Germline V gene data show CDR1 as SGDLS and CDR2 as YYNGEE. Trimming cost V 3 bases and J 0 bases, with 6 bases left between them. The CDR3 has 13 residues. The CDR3: CASSAHLNTEAFF. As DNA, the CDR3 is TGTGCCAGCAGCGCACATTTGAACACTGAAGCTTTCTTT. Variable domain in full (rest from reference TRBV9 and TRBJ1-1): DSGVTQTPKHLITATGQRVTLRCSPRSGDLSVYWYQQSLDQGLQFLIQYYNGEERAKGNILERFSAQQFPDLHSELNLSSLELGDSALYFCASSAHLNTEAFFGQGTRLTVV.

This clone has just one count. This rearrangement joins TRBV10-3 to TRBJ2-4; 8 positions agree with TRBD1. The CDR3 runs to 13 residues. Germline CDR1 is ENHRY and CDR2 is SYGVKD. The V gene end was trimmed by 10 bases and the J gene end by 3 bases; junction bases not matched to a gene: 5. CDR3 nucleotide sequence: TGTGCCACCAAGACAGGGGACAAAAACATTCAGTACTTC. Translating it yields CATKTGDKNIQYF.

The chain combines TRBV9 with TRBJ2-2; possible D gene TRBD1, 6 bases. The CDR3 spans 16 residues. Germline V gene sequence: CDR1 SGDLS, CDR2 YYNGEE. Trimming stripped 1 base from V and 4 bases from J, with 14 bases between. CDR3 nucleotides: TGTGCCAGCAGCGTACGAACCGGGACAACCACCGGGGAGCTGTTTTTT. This sequence encodes CASSVRTGTTTGELFF.

The chain is built from TRBV6-6 and TRBJ1-1; 10 bases line up with TRBD1. The CDR3 length is 16 residues. V trimming: 2 bases; J trimming: 3 bases; junction bases outside the gene matches: 6. CDR1 is MNHNY and CDR2 is SVGAGI in the germline V gene (reference sequence). CDR3 sequence (DNA): TGTGCCAGCAGTTACATACCGGGACAGGGGTACACTGAAGCTTTCTTT. Translating gives CASSYIPGQGYTEAFF.

This chain's CDR3 is CASSQGDFEAFF. DNA of the CDR3: TGTGCCAGCAGCCAAGGGGACTTTGAAGCTTTCTTT. This sequence joins TRBV14 and TRBJ1-1; a possible D gene is TRBD1 (5 bases). This CDR3 contains 12 residues. CDR1 and CDR2 (germline): SGHDN, FVKESK. Trimming pared 1 base from V and 7 bases from J, leaving 7 bases between.

This clone came up a few times. The chain has TRBV7-2 and TRBJ1-2; TRBD1 matches at 8 bases. This CDR3 region has 14 residues. Germline V gene lookup returns CDR1 SGHTA and CDR2 FQGNSA. After removal of 2 bases from V and 2 bases from J, the junction contained 1 base not matched to a gene. This CDR3 reads CASSLRDRNYGYTF. In DNA, the CDR3 is TGTGCCAGCAGCTTAAGGGACAGGAACTATGGCTACACCTTC. The full variable domain, with the rest looked up from reference TRBV7-2 and TRBJ1-2, is GAGVSQSPSNKVTEKGKDVELRCDPISGHTALYWYRQSLGQGLEFLIYFQGNSAPDKSGLPSDRFSAERTGGSVSTLTIQRTQQEDSAVYLCASSLRDRNYGYTFGSGTRLTVV.

V and J are TRBV5-1 and TRBJ1-1; D is perhaps TRBD1 (5 bases). The V end was cut by 7 bases, the J end by 8 bases, with 24 bases between. This CDR3 is built from 15 residues. Germline assignment: CDR1 SGHRS and CDR2 YFSETQ. The CDR3 loop is CASCPTESRGSEAFF. Here the CDR3 DNA reads TGCGCCAGCTGCCCGACAGAGTCAAGGGGTAGCGAAGCTTTCTTT.

The genes are TRBV19 and TRBJ1-1, with D possibly being TRBD1 (6 bases). The V gene lost 7 bases and the J gene lost 5 bases, with 14 bases spanning the gap. The CDR3 totals 13 residues. The germline gives CDR1 LNHDA, CDR2 SQIVND (reference sequence). The CDR3: CASTEIGTTEAFF. The CDR3 nucleotides are TGTGCCAGTACCGAAATCGGGACAACTGAAGCTTTCTTT.

The chain joins TRBV27 to TRBJ2-6, with TRBD1 identical over 7 bases. The CDR3 totals 19 residues. Trimming took 6 bases from V and 0 from J; bases not matched to a gene: 14. CDR1 MNHEY and CDR2 SMNVEV come from the germline V gene (reference sequence). The CDR3 sequence is CASSHEGATSHSGANVLTF. Written as DNA, the CDR3 is TGTGCCAGCAGCCATGAGGGGGCTACCTCCCACTCTGGGGCCAACGTCCTGACTTTC.